Listed here is a single TCR beta chain. The source of the sample is a study of blood T cell repertoires in COVID-19. Germline CDR1 LNHDA, CDR2 SQIVND (reference sequence). CDR3 length: 14 residues. Trimming removed 3 bases from V and 1 base from J, with 9 bases in between. Clones were sequenced by immunoSEQ multiplex PCR, and TCRdb holds only the in-frame ones, with some missing. Of under 350,000 clones listed, more than 85% are singletons. The sequencing sample was made of peripheral blood. The rearrangement uses TRBV19 and TRBJ2-5, with D uncertain. This sequence originates from a man in his 70s with acute or convalescent COVID-19. CDR3 loop: CASSMGRPQETQYF. CDR3 DNA sequence: TGTGCCAGTAGTATGGGCAGGCCCCAAGAGACCCAGTACTTC.